Sequencing of this T cell receptor beta chain was carried out in a study of early T cells in non-severe SARS-CoV-2 infection. One entry per CDR3 protein, called by TCRdb with MiXCR from the 5' RACE reads. The sample yields tens of thousands of distinct CDR3 sequences, roughly 11% seen once. This clonotype was observed a handful of times. CDR1 is MNHNY, CDR2 SVGAGI, per germline (reference sequence). The CDR3 runs to 14 residues. Trimming took 2 bases from V and 1 from J; bases not matched to a gene: 1. The specimen sequenced was whole blood. This clonotype originated in an adult who was a healthcare worker with PCR-confirmed SARS-CoV-2 infection or an uninfected control (not recorded which). The chain has TRBV6-6 and TRBJ2-7, with 8 bases identical to TRBD1. CDR3 amino acids: CASSYGQGSYEQYF. For the CDR3, the DNA is TGTGCCAGCAGTTACGGACAGGGTTCCTACGAGCAGTACTTC.